What follows are 19 T cell receptor beta chains derived from one specimen sequenced in a study of naive and memory T cell subsets. The SP2 primer and nested alpha and beta constant region primers amplified ligated cDNA in four rounds. TCRdb re-analysed the 5' RACE reads in MiXCR, keeping a single row per CDR3 protein. Found here are over 45,000 distinct CDR3 sequences, around 8% of them singletons; the top ten hold around 9.8%. A UMI-containing oligonucleotide was joined by 3' ligation to the TCR cDNA template. Source of these receptors: a female donor in good health.

The J gene is TRBJ2-3, the V gene TRBV7-9; D might be TRBD1 (5 bases). In germline, CDR1 is SEHNR, CDR2 FQNEAQ (reference sequence). The V end was cut by 2 bases, the J end by 4 bases, with 19 bases between. The CDR3 has 17 amino acids. The CDR3 coding sequence is TGTGCCAGCAGCTTATATTTGAGGATGGAGACAGCAGATACGCAGTATTTT. Protein: CASSLYLRMETADTQYF.

Only a few counts were recorded for this clonotype. V and J are TRBV6-5 and TRBJ2-7; 9 nucleotides match TRBD1. Per the germline V gene, CDR1 is MNHEY and CDR2 is SVGAGI. The CDR3 extends over 14 amino acids. After removal of 10 bases from V and 6 bases from J, the junction contained 13 bases not matched to a gene. The CDR3 loop is CATGRDRAASEQYF. CDR3 coding DNA: TGTGCCACCGGGCGGGACAGGGCGGCCTCCGAGCAGTACTTC.

The chain links TRBV12-3 or TRBV12-4 to TRBJ2-2, with D possibly matching TRBD1 (6 bases). The CDR3 extends over 14 amino acids. The V gene lost 6 bases and the J gene lost 3 bases, with 11 bases spanning the gap. The CDR3 bases are TGTGCCAGCAGCCGGGACACCCACACCGGGGAGCTGTTTTTT. Its protein is CASSRDTHTGELFF.

The chain carries TRBV11-2 and TRBJ1-6; D uncertain. The CDR3 runs to 12 residues. The V end was cut by 0 bases, the J end by 12 bases, with 6 bases between. Germline V CDR1 and CDR2: SGHAT, FQNNGV. CDR3 nucleotide sequence: TGTGCCAGCAGCTTAGACAGACTACCCCTCCACTTT. Protein: CASSLDRLPLHF.

This clonotype was found many times. V usage is TRBV18 and J usage is TRBJ1-1; TRBD1 might be the D (5 bases). With 1 base removed from V and 3 bases from J, the gap between germline ends came to 12 bases. The germline CDR1 and CDR2 sequences are KGHSH and LQKENI. CDR3 length: 15 residues. CDR3 nucleotides: TGTGCCAGCTCACCACTATCCGGGACCGACACTGAAGCTTTCTTT. Translated, it gives CASSPLSGTDTEAFF. Full variable domain (rest looked up from reference TRBV18 and TRBJ1-1): NAGVMQNPRHLVRRRGQEARLRCSPMKGHSHVYWYRQLPEEGLKFMVYLQKENIIDESGMPKERFSAEFPKEGPSILRIQQVVRGDSAAYFCASSPLSGTDTEAFFGQGTRLTVV.

This clonotype was seen a few times. The genes are TRBV7-3 and TRBJ2-1; 10 bases map to TRBD1. The trim removed 4 bases at V and 6 bases at J, leaving 6 bases unmatched. The germline CDR1 and CDR2 sequences are SGHTA and FQGTGA. The CDR3 consists of 15 residues. DNA of the CDR3: TGTGCCAGCAGCTATGGGGGGACAGGGGTCAATGAGCAGTTCTTC. The encoded protein is CASSYGGTGVNEQFF.

This clonotype occurred many times. The gene calls are TRBV27 and TRBJ1-1, with 7 nucleotides matching TRBD1. The V gene end was trimmed by 0 bases and the J gene end by 0 bases; junction bases not matched to a gene: 7. The V gene's germline CDR1 is MNHEY and CDR2 SMNVEV (reference sequence). The CDR3 is made up of 17 amino acids. The CDR3 DNA is TGTGCCAGCAGTTTATCCCGGGACAGTTCGATGAACACTGAAGCTTTCTTT. This encodes CASSLSRDSSMNTEAFF.

This clonotype was recorded at least ten times. The rearrangement joins TRBV14 to TRBJ1-1; D gene unclear. This CDR3 contains 11 residues. Germline V gene sequence: CDR1 SGHDN, CDR2 FVKESK. V dropped 2 bases and J dropped 2 bases, with 0 bases sitting between them. CDR3 loop: CASSQNTEAFF. In DNA, the CDR3 is TGTGCCAGCAGCCAAAACACTGAAGCTTTCTTT.

The chain has TRBV5-6 and TRBJ1-3, with TRBD1 matching 7 bases. Trimming cost V 4 bases and J 0 bases; bases outside gene matches: 7. Germline CDR1 and CDR2: SGHDT and YYEEEE. CDR3 length equals 16 residues. The CDR3 protein is CASSRGTDHSGNTIYF. CDR3 coding DNA: TGTGCCAGCAGCCGAGGGACAGACCACTCTGGAAACACCATATATTTT.

On this clonotype: One junction end does not reproduce the germline sequence, and a read error may be involved. The chain employs TRBV7-2 and TRBJ2-7, with D perhaps TRBD1 (5 bases). This CDR3 region has 11 residues. Germline CDR1 and CDR2: SGHTA and FQGNSA. CDR3 DNA sequence: TGTGCCAGCAGCTTAGCTTGGAGACAGACCTTC. This gives the protein CASSLAWRQTF.

This clonotype was picked up many times. The chain couples TRBV15 to TRBJ1-5; 7 nucleotides match TRBD1. The CDR3 is made up of 13 amino acids. CDR1 and CDR2 (germline): LNHNV, YYDKDF (reference sequence). After removal of 7 bases from V and 5 bases from J, the junction contained 5 bases not matched to a gene. The CDR3 region has the DNA TGTGCCACCAAACAGGGGCGGGATCAGCCCCAGCATTTT. The encoded protein is CATKQGRDQPQHF.

This clonotype was counted ten times or more. This chain connects TRBV4-3 to TRBJ1-5; perhaps TRBD1 as D (5 bases). This CDR3 is 15 amino acids long. Germline V gene lookup returns CDR1 LGHNA and CDR2 YSLEER. V was shortened by 2 bases and J by 2 bases, with 10 bases between the two germline ends. The CDR3 here is CASSQSREGNQPQHF. For the CDR3, the DNA is TGCGCCAGCAGCCAATCCAGGGAAGGCAATCAGCCCCAGCATTTT.

The sample holds many counts of this clonotype. J is TRBJ1-1 and V is TRBV5-1; D unresolved. V gave up 4 bases and J gave up 8 bases, with 15 bases separating them. This CDR3 is built from 13 residues. Germline CDR1 and CDR2: SGHRS and YFSETQ. The CDR3 region is CASSAPRAEEAFF. Here the CDR3 DNA reads TGCGCCAGCAGCGCCCCAAGGGCAGAAGAAGCTTTCTTT. Full variable domain (missing parts from reference TRBV5-1 and TRBJ1-1): KAGVTQTPRYLIKTRGQQVTLSCSPISGHRSVSWYQQTPGQGLQFLFEYFSETQRNKGNFPGRFSGRQFSNSRSEMNVSTLELGDSALYLCASSAPRAEEAFFGQGTRLTVV.

This clonotype was observed many times. The genes are TRBV25-1 and TRBJ1-4; D is uncertain. Germline values: CDR1 MGHDK, CDR2 SYGVNS. This CDR3 is built from 15 residues. Trimming shortened V by 2 bases and J by 0 bases, and 7 bases separated the two germline ends. The CDR3 here is CASSELGSTNEKLFF. The DNA of the CDR3 is TGTGCCAGCAGTGAACTGGGGTCAACTAATGAAAAACTGTTTTTT.

This clonotype was counted at least ten times. This rearrangement joins TRBV5-1 to TRBJ2-7, with D tentatively TRBD2 (7 bases). The germline V gene encodes CDR1 SGHRS and CDR2 YFSETQ. This CDR3 spans 16 amino acids. V shed 1 base and J shed 0 bases, with 14 bases lying between them. CDR3 DNA sequence: TGCGCCAGCAGCTTGTCCGGGGGGCCCCCCTCCTACGAGCAGTACTTC. It translates to CASSLSGGPPSYEQYF.

The V gene is TRBV7-8, the J gene TRBJ1-4, with a weak D call TRBD1 (6 bases). Per germline, CDR1 SGHVS and CDR2 FQNEAQ. V was cut by 1 base and J by 1 base, with 7 bases left in between. The CDR3 has 15 amino acids. CDR3 amino acids: CASSLGRGTNEKLFF. CDR3 bases: TGTGCCAGCAGCTTAGGCAGGGGAACTAATGAAAAACTGTTTTTT.

This chain connects TRBV5-4 to TRBJ1-1, with a weak D call TRBD1 (5 bases). The CDR3 consists of 16 residues. V was shortened by 2 bases and J by 5 bases, with 19 bases between the two germline ends. The germline gives CDR1 SGHNT, CDR2 YYREEE (reference sequence). CDR3 DNA sequence: TGTGCCAGCAGCTTCGGGGGGGTAGTTTCGTGGACTGAAGCTTTCTTT. This translates into CASSFGGVVSWTEAFF.

This clonotype came up a few times. The V gene is TRBV20-1, the J gene TRBJ2-2; a possible D gene is TRBD2 (5 bases). The CDR3 runs to 11 residues. Germline V gene sequence: CDR1 DFQATT, CDR2 SNEGSKA (reference sequence). The V end was cut by 6 bases, the J end by 6 bases, with 8 bases between. The CDR3 DNA reads as TGCAGTGCCACGAGGGCCGGGGAGCTGTTTTTT. Translation: CSATRAGELFF.

This clonotype was seen at least ten times. The chain joins TRBV6-2 or TRBV6-3 to TRBJ1-6; D is unresolved. The V end was cut by 4 bases, the J end by 9 bases, with 10 bases between. The CDR3 is made up of 13 amino acids. The germline V gene encodes CDR1 MNHEY and CDR2 SVGEGT. The CDR3 DNA reads as TGTGCCAGCAGTTCCGGGGAGACTTCACCCCTCCACTTT. It codes for CASSSGETSPLHF.